This note documents a single T cell receptor (beta chain) sequence. What it binds is not known. Methods used by the authors: ImmunoSEQ supplied junction-only sequences lacking quality scores, so filtering was different. Libraries were prepared by immunoSEQ multiplex PCR; TCRdb keeps only in-frame clonotypes and omits some of them. The V and J calls and clone size come from that table; D and trimming were worked out from the DNA. The repertoire has around 2,000,000 clones, about 95% of them found once; the top ten carry about 1.1%. Naivety among CD8 cells was defined by CD45RO negativity and positive CCR7 selection, thereby excluding terminally differentiated effector memory CD45RA+ cells. The record originates from a study of shared clonotypes between healthy human individuals. On the study more broadly: Aged between 18 and 49, the donors were a couple of women and a few men. General observations from the study: Investigators expected sequencing depth to affect clonotype sharing among donors.

Germline V gene sequence: CDR1 SQVTM, CDR2 ANQGSEA. Trimming removed 3 bases from V and 2 bases from J, with 11 bases in between. This CDR3 region has 14 residues. The sequencing input was naive CD8+ T cells sorted from blood. The chain couples TRBV29-1 to TRBJ1-3; tentative D call: TRBD1 (6 bases). This clonotype was sampled from a man younger than 35 in good health. The CDR3 DNA sequence: TGCAGCGTTGAGGTTCCAGGGGCTGGAAACACCATATATTTT. As protein: CSVEVPGAGNTIYF.